These 27 T cell receptor beta chains originate from one sample sequenced in a study of a mutant IDH1 vaccine in newly diagnosed glioma. Sequencing used immunoSEQ multiplex PCR; TCRdb keeps in-frame clones, though not all of them. The sample contains just under 95,000 clones, 83% of which appear only once. Time point meaning: baseline, week 1 (first vaccination visit). Specified treatment: pre-vaccination baseline after standard-of-care therapy. The sample here was PBMCs, taken from a glioma patient treated with radiotherapy, temozolomide or both. The source is a woman aged 45-60 years with glioma.

The chain is built from TRBV6-1 and TRBJ2-2, with a tentative D call TRBD1 (6 bases). Trimming took 8 bases from V and 2 from J, leaving 9 bases between them. The CDR3 extends over 13 amino acids. CDR1 is MNHNS, CDR2 SASEGT, per germline. The CDR3 nucleotides are TGTGCCAGCCTACAGGGAAACACCGGGGAGCTGTTTTTT. This encodes CASLQGNTGELFF.

This chain uses TRBV18 with TRBJ1-2; TRBD1 matches at 9 bases. Germline V gene lookup returns CDR1 KGHSH and CDR2 LQKENI. Trimming removed 3 bases from V and 0 bases from J; junction bases left unmatched: 11. CDR3 length: 18 residues. The DNA of the CDR3 is TGTGCCAGCTCACCGACCGGGACAGGGCCAACCACTAACTATGGCTACACCTTC. Residues: CASSPTGTGPTTNYGYTF.

The chain uses TRBV10-2 and TRBJ2-6; D possibly corresponds to TRBD2 (5 bases). Per the germline V gene, CDR1 is WSHSY and CDR2 is SAAADI. V shed 2 bases and J shed 3 bases, with 14 bases lying between them. The length of the CDR3 is 17 residues. The CDR3: CASSEGTGSGGANVLTF. In DNA form, the CDR3 reads TGCGCCAGCAGTGAGGGCACGGGGTCGGGTGGGGCCAACGTCCTGACTTTC.

The V and J genes are TRBV11-3 and TRBJ1-1; D might be TRBD1 (6 bases). The germline V and J ends were trimmed by 2 bases and 6 bases, with 10 bases remaining between them. The CDR3 runs to 13 residues. The V gene's germline CDR1 is SGHNT and CDR2 YENEEA. As DNA, the CDR3 is TGTGCCAGCAGCTTAAACAGGGTCTCTGAAGCTTTCTTT. Amino acids: CASSLNRVSEAFF.

The count of this clone is one. V and J are TRBV5-1 and TRBJ2-7; D might be TRBD1 or TRBD2, each matching 7 bases. Germline V gene data show CDR1 as SGHRS and CDR2 as YFSETQ. Trimming removed 7 bases from V and 3 bases from J, with 17 bases in between. The CDR3 sequence is 14 residues long. CDR3 nucleotides: TGCGCCAGCGGGAGGGGGACAGAGCACTACGAGCAGTACTTC. Translated: CASGRGTEHYEQYF.

The rearrangement links TRBV5-4 to TRBJ1-2; D not resolved. CDR3 length equals 14 residues. CDR1 is SGHNT and CDR2 is YYREEE in the germline V gene (reference sequence). V shed 2 bases and J shed 2 bases, with 10 bases lying between them. CDR3 loop: CASSFDTFNYGYTF. The CDR3 nucleotides are TGTGCCAGCAGCTTCGACACCTTCAACTATGGCTACACCTTC. The complete variable domain, with remaining parts taken from reference TRBV5-4 and TRBJ1-2, reads ETGVTQSPTHLIKTRGQQVTLRCSSQSGHNTVSWYQQALGQGPQFIFQYYREEENGRGNFPPRFSGLQFPNYSSELNVNALELDDSALYLCASSFDTFNYGYTFGSGTRLTVV.

This clone came up once. The chain links TRBV28 to TRBJ1-6; 10 bases are shared with TRBD1. The CDR3 is made up of 15 amino acids. The germline CDR1 and CDR2 sequences are MDHEN and SYDVKM. After removal of 5 bases from V and 8 bases from J, the junction contained 6 bases not matched to a gene. CDR3 loop: CASSRTGGSYSPLHF. The CDR3 DNA reads TGTGCCAGCAGTCGGACAGGGGGTTCCTATTCACCCCTCCACTTT.

V gene TRBV19 combines with J gene TRBJ1-6; D not resolved. The CDR3 is made up of 14 amino acids. Deletions cut 1 base from V and 3 bases from J, with 4 bases between. CDR1 LNHDA and CDR2 SQIVND come from the germline V gene (reference sequence). In DNA form, the CDR3 reads TGTGCCAGTAGTATAGGGAGCTATAATTCACCCCTCCACTTT. Amino acids: CASSIGSYNSPLHF.

This chain joins TRBV5-5 and TRBJ2-7; TRBD2 is a possible D gene (5 bases). V was shortened by 4 bases and J by 3 bases, with 20 bases between the two germline ends. The CDR3 spans 16 residues. Germline assignment: CDR1 SGHKS and CDR2 YYEKEE (reference sequence). The CDR3 DNA is TGTGCCAGCAGCCGATCTGGGCCCCCGGGGAGCTACGAGCAGTACTTC. Its translation: CASSRSGPPGSYEQYF.

The chain carries TRBV6-6 and TRBJ2-7; TRBD2 might be the D (6 bases). Trimming shortened V by 9 bases and J by 6 bases, and 18 bases separated the two germline ends. This CDR3 has 13 residues. Germline assignment: CDR1 MNHNY and CDR2 SVGAGI (reference sequence). CDR3 in amino acids: CASTGEVRGEQYF. CDR3 sequence (DNA): TGTGCCAGTACTGGGGAGGTCCGCGGCGAGCAGTACTTC.

A word on this clone: The sample contains more than one DNA sequence encoding this CDR3. The chain uses TRBV9 and TRBJ2-5, with 7 bases matching TRBD1. In germline, CDR1 is SGDLS, CDR2 YYNGEE. The V segment lost 2 bases and the J segment 1 base; nucleotides outside the gene matches: 2. This CDR3 contains 14 residues. In nucleotides, the CDR3 is TGTGCCAGCAGCGTTGGGACAGTCCAAGAGACCCAGTACTTC. Translating it yields CASSVGTVQETQYF.

The gene calls are TRBV6-5 and TRBJ2-1, with unresolved D. Trimming removed 2 bases from V and 6 bases from J, with 8 bases in between. CDR1 MNHEY and CDR2 SVGAGI come from the germline V gene. This CDR3 contains 13 residues. The CDR3 spells CASSYLEANEQFF. For the CDR3, the DNA is TGTGCCAGCAGTTACCTCGAAGCCAATGAGCAGTTCTTC.

This clone was seen a single time. The V gene is TRBV6-5, the J gene TRBJ1-5; a weak D match, TRBD1 (5 bases). The CDR3 runs to 13 residues. CDR1 is MNHEY and CDR2 is SVGAGI in the germline V gene. Deletions cut 6 bases from V and 2 bases from J, with 8 bases between. The CDR3 loop is CASRRQRNQPQHF. As DNA, the CDR3 is TGTGCCAGCAGAAGACAGCGCAATCAGCCCCAGCATTTT.

The V call is TRBV7-2, the J call TRBJ2-7, with TRBD1 matching 9 bases. Germline CDR1 and CDR2: SGHTA and FQGNSA. This CDR3 is built from 16 residues. The ends lost 5 bases at V and 0 bases at J; junction bases unmatched: 8. CDR3 residues: CASSPRTGAISYEQYF. As DNA, the CDR3 is TGTGCCAGCAGCCCTCGGACAGGGGCGATCTCCTACGAGCAGTACTTC.

The rearrangement links TRBV15 to TRBJ1-5, with TRBD1 as a possible D gene (6 bases). Trimming removed 8 bases from V and 7 bases from J, with 21 bases in between. Germline loops: CDR1 LNHNV, CDR2 YYDKDF (reference sequence). CDR3 length equals 15 residues. The CDR3 loop is CATSGPTRGPQPQHF. The CDR3 bases are TGTGCCACCTCCGGGCCTACCAGGGGCCCACAGCCCCAGCATTTT.

The chain couples TRBV5-1 to TRBJ2-5; no reliable D call. Germline V gene sequence: CDR1 SGHRS, CDR2 YFSETQ. CDR3 size: 11 residues. Trimming stripped 4 bases from V and 1 base from J, with 2 bases between. The CDR3 sequence is CASSIQETQYF. Here the CDR3 DNA reads TGCGCCAGCAGCATCCAAGAGACCCAGTACTTC. Using reference TRBV5-1 and TRBJ2-5 for the parts outside the CDR3, the full variable domain is KAGVTQTPRYLIKTRGQQVTLSCSPISGHRSVSWYQQTPGQGLQFLFEYFSETQRNKGNFPGRFSGRQFSNSRSEMNVSTLELGDSALYLCASSIQETQYFGPGTRLLVL.

V gene TRBV5-1 combines with J gene TRBJ2-5, with 8 nucleotides matching TRBD1. CDR3 length: 15 residues. Germline CDR1 and CDR2: SGHRS and YFSETQ. The V gene end was trimmed by 2 bases and the J gene end by 0 bases; junction bases not matched to a gene: 3. CDR3: CASSLGRGHQETQYF. CDR3 in DNA: TGCGCCAGCAGCTTAGGCAGGGGGCACCAAGAGACCCAGTACTTC. Using reference TRBV5-1 and TRBJ2-5 for the parts outside the CDR3, the full variable domain is KAGVTQTPRYLIKTRGQQVTLSCSPISGHRSVSWYQQTPGQGLQFLFEYFSETQRNKGNFPGRFSGRQFSNSRSEMNVSTLELGDSALYLCASSLGRGHQETQYFGPGTRLLVL.

The chain couples TRBV6-5 to TRBJ1-1, with D maybe TRBD1 (6 bases). CDR1 and CDR2 (germline): MNHEY, SVGAGI. Between the trimmed V and J ends, which lost 8 bases and 5 bases, there was a span of 12 bases. This CDR3 spans 12 amino acids. CDR3 DNA: TGTGCCAGCTACAGGGTGGGTACTGAAGCTTTCTTT. Encoded protein: CASYRVGTEAFF.

This clone was recorded a few times. The gene calls are TRBV15 and TRBJ1-6, with TRBD1 as a possible D gene (5 bases). The germline V gene encodes CDR1 LNHNV and CDR2 YYDKDF (reference sequence). The CDR3 runs 13 residues. Trimming removed 5 bases at V and 10 bases at J, with 12 bases between. The CDR3 DNA reads as TGTGCCACCAGCGGGGCAAAGAGGTCACCCCTCCACTTT. Residues: CATSGAKRSPLHF.

This rearrangement joins TRBV7-8 to TRBJ2-7; TRBD2 agrees at 10 bases. J was trimmed by 3 bases and V by 3 bases; bases with no gene match: 8. Per germline, CDR1 SGHVS and CDR2 FQNEAQ. The CDR3 sequence is 16 residues long. The CDR3 here is CASSFGIAGGSYEQYF. In DNA, the CDR3 is TGTGCCAGCAGCTTTGGGATAGCGGGGGGAAGCTACGAGCAGTACTTC.

This clone appeared once. The chain links TRBV5-4 to TRBJ1-2, with 7 bases aligning to TRBD1. Losses at the gene ends were 0 bases for V and 7 bases for J; bases not matched to a gene: 9. Per germline, CDR1 SGHNT and CDR2 YYREEE (reference sequence). This CDR3 is built from 15 residues. CDR3 sequence (DNA): TGTGCCAGCAGCTTGGCCAATAGGGACAGCCTTGGCTACACCTTC. This sequence encodes CASSLANRDSLGYTF.

The gene calls are TRBV27 and TRBJ1-1, with TRBD1 identical over 10 bases. J gave up 0 bases and V 5 bases, and 6 bases lay outside the gene matches. The germline gives CDR1 MNHEY, CDR2 SMNVEV (reference sequence). CDR3 size: 16 residues. CDR3 region: CASSTTGGPMNTEAFF. The CDR3 coding sequence is TGTGCCAGCAGTACGACAGGGGGCCCTATGAACACTGAAGCTTTCTTT.

This clone was seen once. CDR3 nucleotide sequence: TGTGCCAGCAGCCTAGGACAGGGGAAGGGGTACGAGCAGTACTTC. Protein sequence: CASSLGQGKGYEQYF. The rearrangement links TRBV7-9 to TRBJ2-7, with 9 bases matching TRBD1. CDR3 length: 15 residues. In germline, CDR1 is SEHNR, CDR2 FQNEAQ (reference sequence). With 5 bases clipped from V and 4 bases from J, the junction kept 9 bases outside the gene matches.

The genes are TRBV4-1 and TRBJ1-6; D gene ambiguous. CDR1 and CDR2 (germline): MGHRA, YSYEKL. There are 14 residues in the CDR3. V was shortened by 0 bases and J by 11 bases, with 11 bases between the two germline ends. The CDR3 DNA follows: TGCGCCAGCAGCCAAGATCGAAGGGATGCACCCCTCCACTTT. As protein: CASSQDRRDAPLHF.

V is TRBV6-5 and J is TRBJ1-5; D remains ambiguous. The CDR3 extends over 16 amino acids. Germline V gene lookup returns CDR1 MNHEY and CDR2 SVGAGI. Trimming shortened V by 2 bases and J by 3 bases, and 14 bases separated the two germline ends. This chain's CDR3 is CASSYNRPATNQPQHF. The CDR3 DNA reads as TGTGCCAGCAGTTACAATCGGCCAGCGACCAATCAGCCCCAGCATTTT.

The chain couples TRBV18 to TRBJ2-1; D could derive from TRBD1 or TRBD2 (6 bases each). The CDR3 sequence is 17 residues long. The germline V gene encodes CDR1 KGHSH and CDR2 LQKENI. The germline V and J ends were trimmed by 0 bases and 9 bases, with 21 bases remaining between them. As DNA, the CDR3 is TGTGCCAGCTCACCACCTAATTTCCCGGGGGCTAGTGGTGAGCAGTTCTTC. Its translation is CASSPPNFPGASGEQFF.

The chain has TRBV5-1 and TRBJ1-1; 11 bases match TRBD1. Germline CDR1 reads SGHRS; CDR2 reads YFSETQ. Unmatched junction bases numbered 6, after V lost 3 bases and J lost 2 bases. This CDR3 comprises 16 residues. CDR3 amino acids: CASSSKGQGGNTEAFF. The CDR3 nucleotides are TGCGCCAGCAGCTCGAAGGGACAGGGGGGTAACACTGAAGCTTTCTTT.